The clone carrying this T cell receptor (beta chain) turned up a few times. Its antigen is unknown. The PCR employed 60 Vbeta primers together with 13 Jbeta primers. Here immunoSEQ multiplex PCR was the method, and the copy in TCRdb shows in-frame clones only, minus some. The sample records 150,000 to 200,000 clones, 65% to 70% being singletons. The CDR3 runs 12 residues. Trimming removed 3 bases from V and 11 bases from J; junction bases left unmatched: 6. CDR1 is GTSNPN, CDR2 SVGIG, per germline (reference sequence). This record comes from a study of cytomegalovirus exposure and HLA in healthy donors. Overall study results and limits: Some V segments could not be told apart, so they were left out, TRBV6-2 and TRBV6-3 among them. Reports indicated that the classifier achieved high specificity and sensitivity in diagnosing cytomegalovirus status. In a later analysis, V- and J-gene trimming of beta chains associated with a DCLRE1C missense variant, replicated independently. With DRB1 most and HLA-C fewest, TCR association rates differed between HLA loci in a later analysis.

Sequencing was done on a sample of PBMCs. The clonotype was recovered from a woman between 18 and 29 years old in good health and CMV-seropositive. This sequence joins TRBV30 and TRBJ1-4; 7 bases agree with TRBD1. Here the CDR3 reads CAWSRGQAKLFF. CDR3 nucleotide sequence: TGTGCCTGGAGCAGAGGACAGGCGAAACTGTTTTTT. The full variable domain, in which reference TRBV30 and TRBJ1-4 provide the parts outside the CDR3, is SQTIHQWPATLVQPVGSPLSLECTVEGTSNPNLYWYRQAAGRGLQLLFYSVGIGQISSEVPQNLSASRPQDRQFILSSKKLLLSDSGFYLCAWSRGQAKLFFGSGTQLSVL.